This TCR beta chain was recorded in a study of shared clonotypes between healthy human individuals. Turning to the study itself: Contributing individuals were two females and a few males aged 18 to 49.

Naive CD8 cells lacked CD45RO, underwent positive selection for CCR7 and left out terminally differentiated effector memory CD45RA+ cells. The assay was immunoSEQ multiplex PCR, and TCRdb's table has in-frame clones only and misses some. The table lists about 700,000 clones, roughly 94% of them singletons. The germline V gene has CDR1 KGHSH and CDR2 LQKENI. The CDR3 totals 13 residues. Trimming shortened V by 4 bases and J by 3 bases, and 6 bases separated the two germline ends. The material sequenced was naive CD8+ T cells sorted from blood. The J gene is TRBJ2-2, the V gene TRBV18; D ambiguous. The sequence derives from a young man in good health. The CDR3 spells CASSLPHTGELFF. The CDR3 DNA reads TGTGCCAGCTCACTACCGCACACCGGGGAGCTGTTTTTT.